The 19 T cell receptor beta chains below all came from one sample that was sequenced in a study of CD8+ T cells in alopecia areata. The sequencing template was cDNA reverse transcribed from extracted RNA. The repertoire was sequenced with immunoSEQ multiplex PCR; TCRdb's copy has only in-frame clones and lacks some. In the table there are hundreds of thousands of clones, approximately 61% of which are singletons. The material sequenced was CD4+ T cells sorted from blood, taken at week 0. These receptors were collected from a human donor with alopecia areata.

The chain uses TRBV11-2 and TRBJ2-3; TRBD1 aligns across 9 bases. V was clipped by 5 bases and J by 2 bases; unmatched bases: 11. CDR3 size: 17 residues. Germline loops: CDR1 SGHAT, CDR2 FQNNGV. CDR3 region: CASSRWGGQGPTDTQYF. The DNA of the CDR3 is TGTGCCAGCAGCCGCTGGGGAGGACAGGGGCCCACAGATACGCAGTATTTT.

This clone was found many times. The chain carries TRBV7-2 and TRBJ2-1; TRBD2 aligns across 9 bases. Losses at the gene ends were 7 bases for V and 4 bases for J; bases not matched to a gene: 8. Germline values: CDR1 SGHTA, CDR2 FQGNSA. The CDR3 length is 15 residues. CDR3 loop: CASTSSSGEYNEQFF. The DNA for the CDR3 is TGTGCCAGCACCTCTTCTAGCGGGGAATACAATGAGCAGTTCTTC.

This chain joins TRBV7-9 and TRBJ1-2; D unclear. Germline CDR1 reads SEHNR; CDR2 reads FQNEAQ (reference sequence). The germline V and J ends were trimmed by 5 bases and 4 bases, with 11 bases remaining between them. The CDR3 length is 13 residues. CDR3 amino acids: CASSEGSGYGYTF. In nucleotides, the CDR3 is TGTGCCAGCAGCGAGGGCTCGGGCTATGGCTACACCTTC.

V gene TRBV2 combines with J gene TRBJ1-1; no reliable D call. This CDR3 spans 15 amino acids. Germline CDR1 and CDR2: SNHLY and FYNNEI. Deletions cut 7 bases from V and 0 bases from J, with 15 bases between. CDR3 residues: CASTKIGQMNTEAFF. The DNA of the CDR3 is TGTGCCAGCACTAAGATAGGGCAGATGAACACTGAAGCTTTCTTT.

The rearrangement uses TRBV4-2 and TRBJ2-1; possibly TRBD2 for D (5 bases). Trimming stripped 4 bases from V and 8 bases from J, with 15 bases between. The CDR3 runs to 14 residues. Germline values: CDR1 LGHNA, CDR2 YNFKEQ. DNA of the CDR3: TGTGCCAGCAGCCGCAAGATACTAGAAGATGAGCAGTTCTTC. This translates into CASSRKILEDEQFF.

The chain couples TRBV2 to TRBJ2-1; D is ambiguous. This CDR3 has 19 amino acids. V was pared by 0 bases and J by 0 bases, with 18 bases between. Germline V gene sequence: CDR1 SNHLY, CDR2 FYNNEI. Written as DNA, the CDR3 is TGTGCCAGCAGTGAAGCGCTTCCGGGCTTCCAGAGCTCCTACAATGAGCAGTTCTTC. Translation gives CASSEALPGFQSSYNEQFF.

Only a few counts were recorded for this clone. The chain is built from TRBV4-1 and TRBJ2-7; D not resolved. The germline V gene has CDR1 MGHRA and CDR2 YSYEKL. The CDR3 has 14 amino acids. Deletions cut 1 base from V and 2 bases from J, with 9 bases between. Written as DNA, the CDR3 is TGCGCCAGCAGCCAAGTAGGGTTAGCCTACGAGCAGTACTTC. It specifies CASSQVGLAYEQYF.

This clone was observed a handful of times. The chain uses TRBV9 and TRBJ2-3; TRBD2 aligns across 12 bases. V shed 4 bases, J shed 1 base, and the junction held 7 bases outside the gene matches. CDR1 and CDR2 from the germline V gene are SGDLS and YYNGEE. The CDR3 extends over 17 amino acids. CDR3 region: CASSRTSGRRGTDTQYF. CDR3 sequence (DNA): TGTGCCAGCAGCCGAACTAGCGGGAGGAGGGGCACAGATACGCAGTATTTT.

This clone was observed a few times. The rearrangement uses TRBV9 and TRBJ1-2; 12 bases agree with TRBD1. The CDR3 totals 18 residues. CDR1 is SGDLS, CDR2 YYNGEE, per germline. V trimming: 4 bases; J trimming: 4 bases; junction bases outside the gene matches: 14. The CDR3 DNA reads TGTGCCAGCAGCCCAAGACCGGGACAGGGGGCGGTCGGCTATGGCTACACCTTC. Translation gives CASSPRPGQGAVGYGYTF.

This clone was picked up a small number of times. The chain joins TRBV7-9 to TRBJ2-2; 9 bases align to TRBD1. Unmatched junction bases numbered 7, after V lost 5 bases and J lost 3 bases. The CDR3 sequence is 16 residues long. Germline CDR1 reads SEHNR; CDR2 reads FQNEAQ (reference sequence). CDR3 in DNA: TGTGCCAGCAGCGGGTACAGGGGGCGTGACACCGGGGAGCTGTTTTTT. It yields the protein CASSGYRGRDTGELFF.

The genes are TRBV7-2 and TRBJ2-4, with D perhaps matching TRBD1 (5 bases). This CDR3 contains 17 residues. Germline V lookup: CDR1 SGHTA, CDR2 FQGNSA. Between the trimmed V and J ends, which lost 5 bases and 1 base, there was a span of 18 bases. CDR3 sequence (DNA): TGTGCCAGCAGCGCCACAGGCCCCTCACTCGCCAAAAACATTCAGTACTTC. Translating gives CASSATGPSLAKNIQYF.

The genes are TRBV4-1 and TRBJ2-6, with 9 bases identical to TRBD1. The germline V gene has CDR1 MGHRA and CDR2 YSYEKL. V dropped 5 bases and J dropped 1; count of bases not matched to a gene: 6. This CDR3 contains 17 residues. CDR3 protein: CASSKPGQGSGANVLTF. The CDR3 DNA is TGCGCCAGCAGCAAACCGGGACAGGGATCTGGGGCCAACGTCCTGACTTTC.

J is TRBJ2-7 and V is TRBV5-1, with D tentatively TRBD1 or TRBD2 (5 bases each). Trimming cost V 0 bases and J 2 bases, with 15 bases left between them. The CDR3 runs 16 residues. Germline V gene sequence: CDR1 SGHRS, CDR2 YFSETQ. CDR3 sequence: CASSLESGARPYEQYF. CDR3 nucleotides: TGCGCCAGCAGCTTGGAGTCCGGGGCCCGACCCTACGAGCAGTACTTC.

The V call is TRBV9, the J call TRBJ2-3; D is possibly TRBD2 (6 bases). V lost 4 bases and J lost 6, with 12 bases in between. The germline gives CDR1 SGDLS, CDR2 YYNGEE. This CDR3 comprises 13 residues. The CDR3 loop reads CASSTDGRDTQYF. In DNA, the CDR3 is TGTGCCAGCAGCACTGATGGGAGGGATACGCAGTATTTT.

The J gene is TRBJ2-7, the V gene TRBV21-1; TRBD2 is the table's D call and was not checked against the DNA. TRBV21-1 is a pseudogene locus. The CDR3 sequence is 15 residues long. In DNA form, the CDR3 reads TGTGCCAGCAGCAAAGATACTAGCGGGACAAACGAGCAGTACTTC. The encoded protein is CASSKDTSGTNEQYF.

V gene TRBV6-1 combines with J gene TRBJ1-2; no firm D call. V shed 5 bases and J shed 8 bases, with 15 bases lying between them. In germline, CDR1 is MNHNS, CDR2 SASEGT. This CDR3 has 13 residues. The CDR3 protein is CASSPPGRKGYTF. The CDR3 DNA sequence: TGTGCCAGCAGTCCGCCCGGGAGGAAGGGCTACACCTTC.

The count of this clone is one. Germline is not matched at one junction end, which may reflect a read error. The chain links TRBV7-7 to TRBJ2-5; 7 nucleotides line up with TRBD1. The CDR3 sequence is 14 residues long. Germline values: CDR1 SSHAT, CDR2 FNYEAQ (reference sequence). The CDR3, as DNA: TGTGCTAGCAGCTCCTCCGGGACAGTCGGGACCCAGTACTTC. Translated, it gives CASSSSGTVGTQYF.

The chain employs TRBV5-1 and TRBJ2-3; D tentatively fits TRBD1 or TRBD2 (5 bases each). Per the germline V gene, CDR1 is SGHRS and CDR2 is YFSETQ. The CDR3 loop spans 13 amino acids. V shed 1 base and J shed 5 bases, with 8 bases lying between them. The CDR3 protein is CASSLRGVDTQYF. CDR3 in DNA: TGCGCCAGCAGCTTGAGGGGAGTAGATACGCAGTATTTT.

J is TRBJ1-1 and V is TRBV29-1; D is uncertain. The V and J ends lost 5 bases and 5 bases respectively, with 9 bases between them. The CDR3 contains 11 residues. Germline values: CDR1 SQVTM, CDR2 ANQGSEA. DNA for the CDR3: TGCAGCGTTAGGGAGGTGACTGAAGCTTTCTTT. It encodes CSVREVTEAFF. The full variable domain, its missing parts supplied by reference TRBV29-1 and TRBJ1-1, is SAVISQKPSRDICQRGTSLTIQCQVDSQVTMMFWYRQQPGQSLTLIATANQGSEATYESGFVIDKFPISRPNLTFSTLTVSNMSPEDSSIYLCSVREVTEAFFGQGTRLTVV.